Listed below are T cell receptor beta chains from one sample, sequenced in a study of blood T cell repertoires in COVID-19. The method was immunoSEQ multiplex PCR; TCRdb's version includes in-frame clones alone and lacks a portion of them. The sample lists some 300,000 clones, roughly 90% occurring once. Sequencing was done on a sample of peripheral blood. Receptors were obtained from a woman aged 40 to 50 with COVID-19, enrolled during active disease. CDR3s include the opening cysteine and the closing phenylalanine or tryptophan. The D gene is left open where the match is weak. Some rows have no size entry. The others give once, few or many, or a class for an expanded clone.

d_call: TRBD2
j_call: TRBJ2-3
v_call: TRBV5-4
clone_size: .
cdr3_nt: TGTGCCAGCAAGGCTAGCGGGGGAACAGATACGCAGTATTTT
cdr3_aa: CASKASGGTDTQYF

d_call: TRBD1
j_call: TRBJ1-2
v_call: TRBV19
clone_size: .
cdr3_nt: TGTGCCAGTAGTGGGACAGGGGGCTTCTATGGCTACACCTTC
cdr3_aa: CASSGTGGFYGYTF

d_call: TRBD2
j_call: TRBJ2-2
v_call: TRBV5-4
clone_size: .
cdr3_nt: TGTGCCAGCAGCTTGGGGGGACTAGCGATTAACACCGGGGAGCTGTTTTTT
cdr3_aa: CASSLGGLAINTGELFF

d_call: TRBD1
j_call: TRBJ1-2
v_call: TRBV7-9
clone_size: .
cdr3_nt: TGTGCCAGCAGCTTATGGGACAGTAGTAACTATGGCTACACCTTC
cdr3_aa: CASSLWDSSNYGYTF

d_call: TRBD1
j_call: TRBJ1-2
v_call: TRBV6-5
clone_size: .
cdr3_nt: TGTGCCAGCCACAGGGGGAGAATCAATGGCTACACCTTC
cdr3_aa: CASHRGRINGYTF

d_call: .
j_call: TRBJ2-7
v_call: TRBV13
clone_size: .
cdr3_nt: TGTGCCAGCAGCTTAATGTACAGGAGCTACGAGCAGTACTTC
cdr3_aa: CASSLMYRSYEQYF

d_call: TRBD2
j_call: TRBJ2-5
v_call: TRBV15
clone_size: .
cdr3_nt: TGTGCCACCAGCAGAGATCTGGGACTAGCGGGGGGGCAAGAGACCCAGTACTTC
cdr3_aa: CATSRDLGLAGGQETQYF

d_call: .
j_call: TRBJ1-1
v_call: TRBV25-1
clone_size: .
cdr3_nt: TGTGCCAGCAGTGAATTGCTGGGGAGGGAGAACACTGAAGCTTTCTTT
cdr3_aa: CASSELLGRENTEAFF

d_call: TRBD1
j_call: TRBJ1-5
v_call: TRBV18
clone_size: .
cdr3_nt: TGTGCCAGCTCACCAGGGACAGGCAATCAGCCCCAGCATTTT
cdr3_aa: CASSPGTGNQPQHF

d_call: .
j_call: TRBJ1-5
v_call: TRBV6-5
clone_size: .
cdr3_nt: TGTGCCAGCGCTCTCCAGGGTGGAGGCAATCAGCCCCAGCATTTT
cdr3_aa: CASALQGGGNQPQHF

d_call: .
j_call: TRBJ1-3
v_call: TRBV30
clone_size: .
cdr3_nt: TGTGCCTGGAGTCCCAAACGGACTCGAAACACCATATATTTT
cdr3_aa: CAWSPKRTRNTIYF

d_call: .
j_call: TRBJ2-7
v_call: TRBV9
clone_size: .
cdr3_nt: TGTGCCAGCAGCACGACACAGGGTTTCCCCTCCTACGAGCAGTACTTC
cdr3_aa: CASSTTQGFPSYEQYF

d_call: .
j_call: TRBJ2-1
v_call: TRBV4-3
clone_size: .
cdr3_nt: TGCGCCAGCAGCCAAGGAAGAGGTCGTGGCAATGAGCAGTTCTTC
cdr3_aa: CASSQGRGRGNEQFF

d_call: TRBD1
j_call: TRBJ1-5
v_call: TRBV2
clone_size: once
cdr3_nt: TGTGCCAGCAAAGCCGGGACAGGGGTTCAGCCCCAGCATTTT
cdr3_aa: CASKAGTGVQPQHF

d_call: TRBD1
j_call: TRBJ2-2
v_call: TRBV13
clone_size: .
cdr3_nt: TGTGCCAGCAGCGTGACAGGGCCTGGGGAGCTGTTTTTT
cdr3_aa: CASSVTGPGELFF

d_call: TRBD2
j_call: TRBJ2-7
v_call: TRBV5-1
clone_size: once
cdr3_nt: TGCGCCAGCAGCTTTGGACTAGCGGGAGCTACATCCTACGAGCAGTACTTC
cdr3_aa: CASSFGLAGATSYEQYF

d_call: .
j_call: TRBJ1-4
v_call: TRBV5-4
clone_size: .
cdr3_nt: TGTGCCAGCAGCCCCGACAGGAGGAGAAATGAAAAACTGTTTTTT
cdr3_aa: CASSPDRRRNEKLFF

d_call: .
j_call: TRBJ1-5
v_call: TRBV5-8
clone_size: .
cdr3_nt: TGTGCCAGCAGCTTCCAGGTCAATCAGCCCCAGCATTTT
cdr3_aa: CASSFQVNQPQHF

d_call: .
j_call: TRBJ1-1
v_call: TRBV7-8
clone_size: .
cdr3_nt: TGTGCCAGCAGCCCCACCAGAGCAGGGTGGGACACTGAAGCTTTCTTT
cdr3_aa: CASSPTRAGWDTEAFF

d_call: TRBD1
j_call: TRBJ1-1
v_call: TRBV2
clone_size: .
cdr3_nt: TGTGCCAGCATTACGGGACAGGGGATAGGAGCTTTCTTT
cdr3_aa: CASITGQGIGAFF

d_call: TRBD1
j_call: TRBJ1-6
v_call: TRBV28
clone_size: .
cdr3_nt: TGTGCCAGCAGTTTAAAGAGGGGGCGAAATTCACCCCTCCACTTT
cdr3_aa: CASSLKRGRNSPLHF

d_call: .
j_call: TRBJ2-2
v_call: TRBV4-2
clone_size: .
cdr3_nt: TGTGCCAGCAGCCAAGTCAAGGGGTACACCGGGGAGCTGTTTTTT
cdr3_aa: CASSQVKGYTGELFF

d_call: TRBD1
j_call: TRBJ2-2
v_call: TRBV7-9
clone_size: .
cdr3_nt: TGTGCCAGCACCGAGAGGGGGCTTACCGGGGAGCTGTTTTTT
cdr3_aa: CASTERGLTGELFF

d_call: TRBD2
j_call: TRBJ2-1
v_call: TRBV3-1/TRBV3-2
clone_size: few
cdr3_nt: TGTGCCAGCAGCCAATGGCTAGCGGGAGACCCCTCCTACAATGAGCAGTTCTTC
cdr3_aa: CASSQWLAGDPSYNEQFF

d_call: TRBD1
j_call: TRBJ2-7
v_call: TRBV6-5
clone_size: .
cdr3_nt: TGTGCCAGCAGTTATGGACAGGGTGGAACCTACGAGCAGTACTTC
cdr3_aa: CASSYGQGGTYEQYF

d_call: .
j_call: TRBJ1-2
v_call: TRBV28
clone_size: .
cdr3_nt: TGTGCCAGCACCTCTCCCGGGTCCTATGGCTACACCTTC
cdr3_aa: CASTSPGSYGYTF

d_call: .
j_call: TRBJ1-3
v_call: TRBV7-8
clone_size: .
cdr3_nt: TGTGCCAGCAGCTTAACACCGCTTACAGACACCATATATTTT
cdr3_aa: CASSLTPLTDTIYF

d_call: TRBD1
j_call: TRBJ1-1
v_call: TRBV4-3
clone_size: .
cdr3_nt: TGCGCCAGCAGCCGACGGGACAGGGAGACTGAAGCTTTCTTT
cdr3_aa: CASSRRDRETEAFF

d_call: .
j_call: TRBJ2-1
v_call: TRBV7-2
clone_size: .
cdr3_nt: TGTGCCAGCAGCCCCGGGGTCGGTTACAATGAGCAGTTCTTC
cdr3_aa: CASSPGVGYNEQFF

d_call: TRBD2
j_call: TRBJ2-3
v_call: TRBV11-2
clone_size: .
cdr3_nt: TGTGCCAGCAGCTTAACTAGCGGGGGGTTCACAGATACGCAGTATTTT
cdr3_aa: CASSLTSGGFTDTQYF

d_call: TRBD1
j_call: TRBJ2-5
v_call: TRBV28
clone_size: .
cdr3_nt: TGTGCCAGCAGTTTATTGCTCGGACAGGGGAGACGTGAGACCCAGTACTTC
cdr3_aa: CASSLLLGQGRRETQYF

d_call: TRBD1
j_call: TRBJ1-1
v_call: TRBV28
clone_size: .
cdr3_nt: TGTGCCAGCAGTTTTACAGGGGGCGTGAGGACTGAAGCTTTCTTT
cdr3_aa: CASSFTGGVRTEAFF

d_call: .
j_call: TRBJ1-5
v_call: TRBV7-2
clone_size: once
cdr3_nt: TGTGCCAGCAGCCTACCCGGGAGGAATCAGCCCCAGCATTTT
cdr3_aa: CASSLPGRNQPQHF

d_call: .
j_call: TRBJ2-2
v_call: TRBV9
clone_size: .
cdr3_nt: TGTGCCAGCGGGGGGGCCATGAACACCGGGGAGCTGTTTTTT
cdr3_aa: CASGGAMNTGELFF

d_call: .
j_call: TRBJ1-3
v_call: TRBV9
clone_size: few
cdr3_nt: TGTGCCAGCAGCGTCCTATCCTCTGGAAACACCATATATTTT
cdr3_aa: CASSVLSSGNTIYF

d_call: .
j_call: TRBJ1-2
v_call: TRBV28
clone_size: .
cdr3_nt: TGTGCCAGCGGCCCCTATGGCTACACCTTC
cdr3_aa: CASGPYGYTF

d_call: .
j_call: TRBJ2-1
v_call: TRBV27
clone_size: .
cdr3_nt: TGTGCCAGCAGAGCCAGGGCAGGGCTCAATGAGCAGTTCTTC
cdr3_aa: CASRARAGLNEQFF

d_call: .
j_call: TRBJ2-5
v_call: TRBV30
clone_size: once
cdr3_nt: TGTGCCTGGAAGGGGGGGCAAGAGACCCAGTACTTC
cdr3_aa: CAWKGGQETQYF

d_call: .
j_call: TRBJ1-1
v_call: TRBV3-1/TRBV3-2
clone_size: .
cdr3_nt: TGTGCCAGCAGCAAGGCCGGGGGGGCTGAAGCTTTCTTT
cdr3_aa: CASSKAGGAEAFF

d_call: TRBD1
j_call: TRBJ1-5
v_call: TRBV30
clone_size: .
cdr3_nt: TGTGCCTGGAGTCCGACCGGGACAGGTCCTCAGCCCCAGCATTTT
cdr3_aa: CAWSPTGTGPQPQHF

d_call: TRBD1
j_call: TRBJ1-1
v_call: TRBV19
clone_size: .
cdr3_nt: TGTGCCAGTAGTGCGGACAGGGTTTACACTGAAGCTTTCTTT
cdr3_aa: CASSADRVYTEAFF

d_call: .
j_call: TRBJ1-1
v_call: TRBV5-1
clone_size: .
cdr3_nt: TGCGCCAGCACCCCATGGGAGGGTAACACTGAAGCTTTCTTT
cdr3_aa: CASTPWEGNTEAFF

d_call: TRBD1
j_call: TRBJ1-2
v_call: TRBV27
clone_size: .
cdr3_nt: TGTGCCAGCAGCATGGACAGGGGGCTCAATGGCTACACCTTC
cdr3_aa: CASSMDRGLNGYTF

d_call: .
j_call: TRBJ2-7
v_call: TRBV2
clone_size: .
cdr3_nt: TGTGCCAGCAGTGACGCACTGGGGACTTACGAGCAGTACTTC
cdr3_aa: CASSDALGTYEQYF

d_call: .
j_call: TRBJ1-3
v_call: TRBV3-1/TRBV3-2
clone_size: .
cdr3_nt: TGTGCCAGCAGCCAAGAAAGGGGGGGGCTCGGAAACACCATATATTTT
cdr3_aa: CASSQERGGLGNTIYF

d_call: .
j_call: TRBJ1-1
v_call: TRBV5-1
clone_size: .
cdr3_nt: TGCGCCAGCAGCTTGGGCGACAGCCTGTCTGAAGCTTTCTTT
cdr3_aa: CASSLGDSLSEAFF

d_call: .
j_call: TRBJ2-7
v_call: TRBV20-1
clone_size: .
cdr3_nt: TGCAGTGCTGGGAGAGTCTACGAGCAGTACTTC
cdr3_aa: CSAGRVYEQYF

d_call: .
j_call: TRBJ1-3
v_call: TRBV28
clone_size: .
cdr3_nt: TGTGCCAGCAGGGAGGGAAACACCATATATTTT
cdr3_aa: CASREGNTIYF

d_call: .
j_call: TRBJ1-1
v_call: TRBV9
clone_size: .
cdr3_nt: TGTGCCAGCAGCGTAGGGGGCAGGCCGAACACTGAAGCTTTCTTT
cdr3_aa: CASSVGGRPNTEAFF

d_call: TRBD2
j_call: TRBJ2-1
v_call: TRBV27
clone_size: .
cdr3_nt: TGTGCCAGCAGTTCTCGGGGTAGCGGGGGGACCGCCTTAGGTGAGCAGTTCTTC
cdr3_aa: CASSSRGSGGTALGEQFF

d_call: .
j_call: TRBJ1-3
v_call: TRBV3-1/TRBV3-2
clone_size: .
cdr3_nt: TGTGCCAGCAGCCAAAAGTCTGCGGGCTCTGGAAACACCATATATTTT
cdr3_aa: CASSQKSAGSGNTIYF

d_call: .
j_call: TRBJ2-7
v_call: TRBV7-7
clone_size: .
cdr3_nt: TGTGCTAGCAGCTTAGAGGTGGGGCTTGACTACGAGCAGTACTTC
cdr3_aa: CASSLEVGLDYEQYF